This T cell receptor beta chain was identified during a study of CD8 T cells in Susac syndrome. Reverse transcription of roughly 0.5 to 1 ug RNA was performed with random hexamers. TCRdb processed the immunoSEQ multiplex PCR reads anew with MiXCR; each CDR3 protein has one entry. The sample records roughly 190,000 distinct CDR3 sequences, under 95% being singletons. The V gene's germline CDR1 is SEHNR and CDR2 FQNEAQ (reference sequence). V was clipped by 3 bases and J by 4 bases; unmatched bases: 11. The CDR3 is 17 amino acids. For this clonotype: Its antigen remains unknown.

Findings and limits, study-wide: The study conceded that its TCR sequencing and HLA analysis involved relatively few individuals.

This clonotype originated in a human donor in good health. The V call is TRBV7-9, the J call TRBJ1-5; TRBD1 matches at 8 bases. The material sequenced was CD4+ T cells from PBMCs. For the CDR3, the DNA is TGTGCCAGCAGCTTCTTTTCGGGGACAGGCCTTAATCAGCCCCAGCATTTT. Translating gives CASSFFSGTGLNQPQHF.